Listed below are T cell receptor beta chains from one sample, sequenced in a study of beta chain features in type 1 diabetes. Repertoires were generated with immunoSEQ multiplex PCR, while TCRdb's copy carries only in-frame clones and drops some. Found here are nearly 700,000 clones, 10% to 15% of them singletons; the top ten hold about 0.02%. Sequenced input: naive CD4+ T cells from blood. The source is a young man with type 1 diabetes. The CDR3 runs from the conserved cysteine through the conserved F or W. Each record gives: V gene, clone size, D gene, J gene, CDR3 protein, CDR3 DNA. The D gene is left open where the match is weak. The listing skips clone size in some rows; elsewhere it reads once, few, many or a size class.

TRBV9,NA,NA,TRBJ2-5,CASNPSSGETQYF,TGTGCCAGCAACCCTAGTTCCGGAGAGACCCAGTACTTC
TRBV7-9,NA,TRBD2,TRBJ2-5,CASSLQGSGQETQYF,TGTGCCAGCAGCTTACAAGGTAGCGGGCAAGAGACCCAGTACTTC
TRBV6-5,NA,NA,TRBJ2-3,CASSPRHINTDTQYF,TGTGCCAGCAGTCCCCGACACATAAACACAGATACGCAGTATTTT
TRBV6-1,NA,NA,TRBJ2-4,CASSELQGVVDIQYF,TGTGCCAGCAGTGAACTTCAGGGAGTGGTAGACATTCAGTACTTC
TRBV7-2,NA,TRBD2,TRBJ2-3,CASSRSGGFTDTQYF,TGTGCCAGCAGCCGTAGCGGGGGTTTCACAGATACGCAGTATTTT
TRBV5-4,NA,TRBD1,TRBJ1-6,CASSLRGTGINSPLHF,TGTGCCAGCAGCCTCAGGGGGACAGGGATTAATTCACCCCTCCACTTT
TRBV6-6,few,NA,TRBJ1-2,CASSVNLQGNGYTF,TGTGCCAGCAGCGTAAACCTACAGGGAAATGGCTACACCTTC
TRBV6-5,few,NA,TRBJ2-5,CASSRTREETQYF,TGTGCCAGCAGCCGTACAAGGGAGGAGACCCAGTACTTC
TRBV19,few,NA,TRBJ2-1,CASRWDNEQFF,TGTGCCAGTAGGTGGGACAATGAGCAGTTCTTC
TRBV18,few,NA,TRBJ1-4,CASSLTGTRNEKLFF,TGTGCCAGCTCACTAACAGGGACCCGTAATGAAAAACTGTTTTTT
TRBV27,NA,TRBD1,TRBJ2-3,CASTRTGSTDTQYF,TGTGCCAGCACGCGGACAGGCAGCACAGATACGCAGTATTTT
TRBV7-2,NA,NA,TRBJ1-1,CASSGHFPNTEAFF,TGTGCCAGCAGCGGACACTTTCCTAACACTGAAGCTTTCTTT
TRBV29-1,few,NA,TRBJ1-1,CSVVEGTEAFF,TGCAGCGTTGTGGAAGGGACTGAAGCTTTCTTT
TRBV6-5,few,NA,TRBJ2-3,CASSYEDTQYF,TGTGCCAGCAGTTACGAGGATACGCAGTATTTT
TRBV6-1,NA,NA,TRBJ2-5,CASSEAQRRETQYF,TGTGCCAGCAGTGAAGCCCAGCGCCGAGAGACCCAGTACTTC
TRBV4-2,few,NA,TRBJ1-2,CASSQGGGTDGYTF,TGTGCCAGCAGCCAAGGTGGAGGCACGGATGGCTACACCTTC
TRBV7-2,NA,NA,TRBJ2-6,CASSWDGTGANVLTF,TGTGCCAGCAGCTGGGACGGCACTGGGGCCAACGTCCTGACTTTC
TRBV7-8,few,NA,TRBJ1-5,CASSWADQPQHF,TGTGCCAGCAGCTGGGCGGATCAGCCCCAGCATTTT
TRBV7-8,NA,TRBD1,TRBJ1-1,CASSVQGVGDTEAFF,TGTGCCAGCAGCGTACAGGGGGTAGGGGACACTGAAGCTTTCTTT
TRBV30,NA,NA,TRBJ1-1,CAWSVQGVTEAFF,TGTGCCTGGAGTGTTCAGGGAGTCACTGAAGCTTTCTTT
TRBV2,few,NA,TRBJ1-2,CASREQNYGYTF,TGTGCCAGCAGGGAACAGAACTATGGCTACACCTTC
TRBV19,few,TRBD2,TRBJ2-1,CASSIEGTTYNEQFF,TGTGCCAGTAGTATAGAAGGGACTACCTACAATGAGCAGTTCTTC
TRBV4-2,NA,NA,TRBJ2-5,CASSQAGDETQYF,TGTGCCAGCAGCCAAGCTGGGGATGAGACCCAGTACTTC
TRBV9,few,TRBD1,TRBJ1-4,CASSRQGVVPSTNEKLFF,TGTGCCAGCAGTCGACAGGGGGTAGTTCCTTCAACTAATGAAAAACTGTTTTTT
TRBV9,NA,TRBD1,TRBJ2-5,CASSGGQAGPGTQYF,TGTGCCAGCAGCGGGGGACAGGCCGGGCCAGGGACCCAGTACTTC
TRBV5-1,NA,NA,TRBJ1-4,CASSFRDLGEKLFF,TGCGCCAGCAGCTTCCGGGACCTAGGCGAAAAACTGTTTTTT
TRBV5-4,few,TRBD1,TRBJ1-1,CASSWDRNTEAFF,TGTGCCAGCAGCTGGGACAGGAACACTGAAGCTTTCTTT
TRBV29-1,few,NA,TRBJ2-5,CSVGGAEETQYF,TGCAGCGTTGGTGGGGCGGAGGAGACCCAGTACTTC
TRBV10-2,few,NA,TRBJ1-1,CASRSVNTEAFF,TGCGCCAGCAGATCGGTTAACACTGAAGCTTTCTTT
TRBV13,few,TRBD2,TRBJ2-1,CASSLGLAGGYNEQFF,TGTGCCAGCAGCTTAGGGCTAGCGGGGGGATACAATGAGCAGTTCTTC
TRBV6-1,NA,NA,TRBJ2-7,CASSDQRGGWAYEQYF,TGTGCCAGCAGTGACCAACGGGGAGGTTGGGCCTACGAGCAGTACTTC